The TCR beta chain described here comes from a study of early T cells in non-severe SARS-CoV-2 infection. Overall study: Sequencing used unsorted whole-blood bulk RNA, so chains lack pairing.

Each single cDNA molecule received a unique molecular identifier. TCRdb re-derived calls from the 5' RACE reads in MiXCR, one entry per CDR3 protein. This table holds more than 35,000 distinct CDR3 sequences, around 10% found once. V lost 2 bases to trimming and J lost 2 bases; unmatched junction nucleotides: 12. This CDR3 is 17 amino acids long. CDR1 MDHEN and CDR2 SYDVKM come from the germline V gene. General study findings and limits: Anti-spike CD8 responses were favored in VDJdb matching, and private and CD4 specificities were missed.

The table lists this clonotype with a few counts. Its matching antigen is unknown. The receptor was isolated from an adult who was a healthcare worker with PCR-confirmed SARS-CoV-2 infection or an uninfected control (not recorded which). V gene TRBV28 combines with J gene TRBJ2-7; 7 positions agree with TRBD2. Sequencing was done on a sample of whole blood. The DNA of the CDR3 is TGTGCCAGCAGTTTAGGTACATCTACCCGGGAGGCCTACGAGCAGTACTTC. It is translated as CASSLGTSTREAYEQYF. The full variable domain, rest sourced from reference TRBV28 and TRBJ2-7, is DVKVTQSSRYLVKRTGEKVFLECVQDMDHENMFWYRQDPGLGLRLIYFSYDVKMKEKGDIPEGYSVSREKKERFSLILESASTNQTSMYLCASSLGTSTREAYEQYFGPGTRLTVT.